The 23 T cell receptor beta chains in this list originate from one sample, sequenced in a study of blood T cell repertoires in COVID-19. Generated by immunoSEQ multiplex PCR, the TCRdb table keeps only in-frame clones and is missing some. The repertoire holds about 360,000 clones, with about 80% as singletons. The sequencing sample was made of peripheral blood. These receptors were collected from a human donor with acute or convalescent COVID-19. The donor label of this sample is uncertain.

This chain links TRBV7-6 with TRBJ2-1; TRBD2 is a possible D gene (5 bases). With 5 bases removed from V and 10 bases from J, the gap between germline ends came to 21 bases. The CDR3 sequence is 15 residues long. Germline V CDR1 and CDR2: SGHVS, FNYEAQ. The CDR3 loop reads CASSRNGMASREQFF. The CDR3 DNA sequence: TGTGCCAGCAGCAGAAACGGGATGGCGTCCCGGGAGCAGTTCTTC.

The chain joins TRBV5-4 to TRBJ2-7, with 12 nucleotides matching TRBD2. The CDR3 spans 16 residues. Germline V gene lookup returns CDR1 SGHNT and CDR2 YYREEE (reference sequence). Trimming at V came to 4 bases and at J to 4 bases, leaving 9 bases not matched to a gene. The CDR3 nucleotides are TGTGCCAGCAGCGGAGGACTAGCGGGGTTCGGGTACGAGCAGTACTTC. This gives the protein CASSGGLAGFGYEQYF. The entire variable domain, with the rest obtained from reference TRBV5-4 and TRBJ2-7, is as follows: ETGVTQSPTHLIKTRGQQVTLRCSSQSGHNTVSWYQQALGQGPQFIFQYYREEENGRGNFPPRFSGLQFPNYSSELNVNALELDDSALYLCASSGGLAGFGYEQYFGPGTRLTVT.

This rearrangement joins TRBV2 to TRBJ1-4; D is undetermined. CDR1 is SNHLY, CDR2 FYNNEI, per germline. The CDR3 totals 15 residues. V was shortened by 4 bases and J by 7 bases, with 16 bases between the two germline ends. CDR3 region: CASSVVGRGSEKLFF. The CDR3 nucleotides are TGTGCCAGCAGTGTAGTAGGACGGGGAAGTGAAAAACTGTTTTTT.

This clone came up once. The chain couples TRBV5-1 to TRBJ1-4; D gene unclear. V was cut by 5 bases and J by 5 bases, with 13 bases left in between. The germline CDR1 and CDR2 sequences are SGHRS and YFSETQ. CDR3 length equals 14 residues. This chain's CDR3 is CASRAGWENEKLFF. The DNA of the CDR3 is TGCGCCAGCAGGGCGGGATGGGAAAATGAAAAACTGTTTTTT.

The chain couples TRBV28 to TRBJ1-6, with D maybe TRBD1 (6 bases). Germline V CDR1 and CDR2: MDHEN, SYDVKM. V was trimmed by 5 bases and J by 0 bases, leaving 17 bases between them. This CDR3 is built from 18 residues. The CDR3 DNA is TGTGCCAGCAGTGCCTACTACACAGGGAGCTCCTATAATTCACCCCTCCACTTT. Protein: CASSAYYTGSSYNSPLHF.

The V gene is TRBV5-1, the J gene TRBJ2-1; TRBD2 is a possible D gene (6 bases). With 2 bases removed from V and 7 bases from J, the gap between germline ends came to 16 bases. Germline values: CDR1 SGHRS, CDR2 YFSETQ. The CDR3 covers 15 residues. This CDR3 reads CASSLDGRGLNEQFF. CDR3 DNA sequence: TGCGCCAGCAGCTTAGACGGGAGAGGGTTAAATGAGCAGTTCTTC.

V is TRBV25-1 and J is TRBJ1-1; D ambiguous. Trimming stripped 4 bases from V and 5 bases from J, with 11 bases between. The length of the CDR3 is 13 residues. Germline V gene sequence: CDR1 MGHDK, CDR2 SYGVNS. The CDR3 loop is CASSGAPGTEAFF. DNA of the CDR3: TGTGCCAGCAGTGGAGCCCCCGGGACTGAAGCTTTCTTT.

The chain joins TRBV2 to TRBJ2-7; the D gene is possibly TRBD2 (5 bases). The germline CDR1 and CDR2 sequences are SNHLY and FYNNEI. V was trimmed by 4 bases and J by 5 bases, leaving 12 bases between them. The CDR3 length is 13 residues. The chain's CDR3 is CASSGGGLHEQYF. Written as DNA, the CDR3 is TGTGCCAGCAGTGGAGGCGGGTTGCACGAGCAGTACTTC.

The rearrangement uses TRBV5-6 and TRBJ2-7, with D possibly being TRBD2 (7 bases). The V gene lost 6 bases and the J gene lost 6 bases, with 22 bases spanning the gap. Germline-derived CDR1 and CDR2 are SGHDT and YYEEEE. This CDR3 has 15 residues. This chain's CDR3 is CASNPGGLRGSEQYF. The CDR3 nucleotides read TGTGCCAGCAACCCCGGGGGGCTCCGAGGGAGCGAGCAGTACTTC.

This chain connects TRBV28 to TRBJ2-7, with a weak D call TRBD2 (5 bases). This CDR3 is built from 14 residues. Germline V gene lookup returns CDR1 MDHEN and CDR2 SYDVKM. V shed 4 bases and J shed 6 bases, with 16 bases lying between them. The CDR3 DNA reads TGTGCCAGCAGTTCCCGGGAAATTAATCGCGAGCAGTACTTC. Translated, it gives CASSSREINREQYF.

This clone was seen only once. The genes are TRBV5-4 and TRBJ2-1; the match to TRBD2 covers 15 bases. The germline V gene encodes CDR1 SGHNT and CDR2 YYREEE (reference sequence). The ends lost 5 bases at V and 7 bases at J; junction bases unmatched: 7. This CDR3 is 16 amino acids long. In DNA form, the CDR3 reads TGTGCCAGCAGTCCTGAGGGGACTAGCGGGAGGAATGAGCAGTTCTTC. Translating it yields CASSPEGTSGRNEQFF.

The V gene is TRBV30, the J gene TRBJ2-6; 8 bases map to TRBD1. This CDR3 region has 17 residues. Germline V gene sequence: CDR1 GTSNPN, CDR2 SVGIG (reference sequence). The trim removed 1 base at V and 1 base at J, leaving 6 bases unmatched. As DNA, the CDR3 is TGTGCCTGGAGTGGAGGACAGGGTCGGTCTGGGGCCAACGTCCTGACTTTC. It yields the protein CAWSGGQGRSGANVLTF.

The gene calls are TRBV6-1 and TRBJ1-2, with D unresolved. Germline V gene lookup returns CDR1 MNHNS and CDR2 SASEGT. Trimming removed 1 base from V and 3 bases from J, with 12 bases in between. The CDR3 loop spans 15 amino acids. The CDR3 is CASSEVGPGDYGYTF. The CDR3 bases are TGTGCCAGCAGTGAAGTTGGGCCAGGTGACTATGGCTACACCTTC.

The chain joins TRBV6-5 to TRBJ1-5; 8 bases are a match to TRBD1. There are 14 residues in the CDR3. With 5 bases clipped from V and 2 bases from J, the junction kept 2 bases outside the gene matches. Germline V gives CDR1 MNHEY, CDR2 SVGAGI. CDR3 in DNA: TGTGCCAGCAGTCAACAGGGGGGCAATCAGCCCCAGCATTTT. Its protein is CASSQQGGNQPQHF.

The genes are TRBV30 and TRBJ2-2, with TRBD1 matching over 7 bases. The V gene end was trimmed by 4 bases and the J gene end by 2 bases; junction bases not matched to a gene: 13. The CDR3 is 17 amino acids. Germline CDR1 is GTSNPN and CDR2 is SVGIG (reference sequence). CDR3 region: CAWNPYRGAVNTGELFF. As DNA, the CDR3 is TGTGCCTGGAACCCCTACAGGGGAGCAGTCAACACCGGGGAGCTGTTTTTT. Combining the CDR3 with reference TRBV30 and TRBJ2-2 gives the whole variable domain SQTIHQWPATLVQPVGSPLSLECTVEGTSNPNLYWYRQAAGRGLQLLFYSVGIGQISSEVPQNLSASRPQDRQFILSSKKLLLSDSGFYLCAWNPYRGAVNTGELFFGEGSRLTVL.

The rearrangement links TRBV7-8 to TRBJ2-2, with D tentatively TRBD2 (6 bases). The CDR3 loop spans 15 amino acids. The V end lost 1 base, the J end lost 4 bases, and 10 bases lay between the germline ends. From germline, CDR1 is SGHVS and CDR2 FQNEAQ. The CDR3 DNA reads as TGTGCCAGCAGCTTAGTCGGGGGTGGCACCGGGGAGCTGTTTTTT. Translated: CASSLVGGGTGELFF. The complete variable domain, with remaining parts taken from reference TRBV7-8 and TRBJ2-2, reads GAGVSQSPRYKVAKRGQDVALRCDPISGHVSLFWYQQALGQGPEFLTYFQNEAQLDKSGLPSDRFFAERPEGSVSTLKIQRTQQEDSAVYLCASSLVGGGTGELFFGEGSRLTVL.

This chain uses TRBV6-2 or TRBV6-3 with TRBJ2-7; D is unresolved. V lost 5 bases, J lost 4 bases, and 12 bases lay in between. The CDR3 runs to 13 residues. The germline V gene encodes CDR1 MNHEY and CDR2 SVGEGT. Here the CDR3 reads CASSISTRYEQYF. The CDR3, as DNA: TGTGCCAGCAGTATATCCACCAGGTACGAGCAGTACTTC.

Of note for this clone: Other DNA sequences in the sample encode the same CDR3. This CDR3 reads CASSLGPDRGYGYTF. The CDR3 DNA reads as TGTGCCAGCAGCTTAGGCCCGGACAGGGGATATGGCTACACCTTC. V gene TRBV11-2 combines with J gene TRBJ1-2; TRBD1 matches at 9 bases. Germline-derived CDR1 and CDR2 are SGHAT and FQNNGV. The CDR3 has 15 residues. Losses at the gene ends were 1 base for V and 5 bases for J; bases not matched to a gene: 5.

This chain links TRBV7-8 with TRBJ2-1; the D gene is possibly TRBD2 (5 bases). V was trimmed by 2 bases and J by 10 bases, leaving 12 bases between them. CDR1 and CDR2 (germline): SGHVS, FQNEAQ. The CDR3 has 13 residues. CDR3 in amino acids: CASSLWSSPEQFF. CDR3 nucleotide sequence: TGTGCCAGCAGCTTATGGTCTAGCCCAGAGCAGTTCTTC. The entire variable domain, with the rest obtained from reference TRBV7-8 and TRBJ2-1, is as follows: GAGVSQSPRYKVAKRGQDVALRCDPISGHVSLFWYQQALGQGPEFLTYFQNEAQLDKSGLPSDRFFAERPEGSVSTLKIQRTQQEDSAVYLCASSLWSSPEQFFGPGTRLTVL.

The rearrangement links TRBV6-1 to TRBJ1-1; D gene uncertain. This CDR3 contains 14 residues. Trimming left V 3 bases short and J 0 bases short, with 8 bases between. Germline V gives CDR1 MNHNS, CDR2 SASEGT. The CDR3 sequence: CASSERRLNTEAFF. In DNA, the CDR3 is TGTGCCAGCAGTGAGCGCAGGTTGAACACTGAAGCTTTCTTT.

The chain carries TRBV5-4 and TRBJ1-1, with 7 nucleotides matching TRBD1. This CDR3 has 16 amino acids. Germline values: CDR1 SGHNT, CDR2 YYREEE (reference sequence). Losses at the gene ends were 0 bases for V and 1 base for J; bases not matched to a gene: 6. As DNA, the CDR3 is TGTGCCAGCAGCTTGGCCCCTCGGACAGGGAACACTGAAGCTTTCTTT. Translating it yields CASSLAPRTGNTEAFF. The full variable domain, completed using reference TRBV5-4 and TRBJ1-1, is ETGVTQSPTHLIKTRGQQVTLRCSSQSGHNTVSWYQQALGQGPQFIFQYYREEENGRGNFPPRFSGLQFPNYSSELNVNALELDDSALYLCASSLAPRTGNTEAFFGQGTRLTVV.

The chain links TRBV7-9 to TRBJ1-2, with 8 bases that match TRBD1. Germline-derived CDR1 and CDR2 are SEHNR and FQNEAQ (reference sequence). Losses at the gene ends were 3 bases for V and 6 bases for J; bases not matched to a gene: 6. This CDR3 has 14 residues. The CDR3 protein is CASSFPGQVNGYTF. The CDR3 bases are TGTGCCAGCAGCTTCCCGGGACAGGTTAATGGCTACACCTTC.

This chain connects TRBV9 to TRBJ2-7; 11 nucleotides match TRBD2. V lost 3 bases to trimming and J lost 4 bases; unmatched junction nucleotides: 9. This CDR3 is 16 amino acids long. The germline V gene has CDR1 SGDLS and CDR2 YYNGEE. In DNA form, the CDR3 reads TGTGCCAGCAGCGGCAACCCGGGACTAGCGGATTACGAGCAGTACTTC. Translating gives CASSGNPGLADYEQYF.